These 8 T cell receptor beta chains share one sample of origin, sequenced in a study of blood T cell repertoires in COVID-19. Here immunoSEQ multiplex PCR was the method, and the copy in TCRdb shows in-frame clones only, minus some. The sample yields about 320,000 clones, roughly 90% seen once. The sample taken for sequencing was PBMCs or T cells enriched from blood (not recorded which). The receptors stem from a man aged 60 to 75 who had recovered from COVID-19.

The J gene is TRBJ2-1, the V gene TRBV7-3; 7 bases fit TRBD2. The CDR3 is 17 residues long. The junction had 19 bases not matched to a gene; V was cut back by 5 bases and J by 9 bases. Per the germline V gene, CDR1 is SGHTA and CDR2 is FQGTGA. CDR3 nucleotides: TGTGCCAGCAGCCTACAGCCTTTGCTCGGGCCGGGGGGTGAGCAGTTCTTC. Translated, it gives CASSLQPLLGPGGEQFF.

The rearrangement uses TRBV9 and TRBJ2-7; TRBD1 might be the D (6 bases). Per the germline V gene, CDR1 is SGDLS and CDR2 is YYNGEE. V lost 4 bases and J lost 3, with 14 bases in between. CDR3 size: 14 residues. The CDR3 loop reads CASSPRDTFYEQYF. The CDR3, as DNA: TGTGCCAGCAGCCCACGGGACACATTCTACGAGCAGTACTTC.

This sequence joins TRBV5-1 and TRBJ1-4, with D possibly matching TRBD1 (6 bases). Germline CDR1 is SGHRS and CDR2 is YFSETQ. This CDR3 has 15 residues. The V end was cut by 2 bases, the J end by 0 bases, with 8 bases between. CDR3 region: CASSLQGATNEKLFF. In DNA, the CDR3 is TGCGCCAGCAGCTTACAGGGCGCAACTAATGAAAAACTGTTTTTT.

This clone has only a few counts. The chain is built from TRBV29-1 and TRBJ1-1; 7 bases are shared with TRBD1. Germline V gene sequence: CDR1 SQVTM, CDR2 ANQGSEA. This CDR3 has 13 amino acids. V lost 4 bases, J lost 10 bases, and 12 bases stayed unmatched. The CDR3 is CSVAGQEGSGAFF. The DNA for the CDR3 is TGCAGCGTTGCCGGACAGGAGGGGTCTGGAGCTTTCTTT.

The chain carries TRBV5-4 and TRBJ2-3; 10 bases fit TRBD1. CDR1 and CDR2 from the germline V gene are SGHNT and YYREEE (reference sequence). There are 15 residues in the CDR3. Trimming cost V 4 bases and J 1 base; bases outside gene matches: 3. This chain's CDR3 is CASSGQGVGTDTQYF. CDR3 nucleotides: TGTGCCAGCAGCGGACAGGGGGTGGGCACAGATACGCAGTATTTT. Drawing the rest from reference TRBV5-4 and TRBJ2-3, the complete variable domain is ETGVTQSPTHLIKTRGQQVTLRCSSQSGHNTVSWYQQALGQGPQFIFQYYREEENGRGNFPPRFSGLQFPNYSSELNVNALELDDSALYLCASSGQGVGTDTQYFGPGTRLTVL.

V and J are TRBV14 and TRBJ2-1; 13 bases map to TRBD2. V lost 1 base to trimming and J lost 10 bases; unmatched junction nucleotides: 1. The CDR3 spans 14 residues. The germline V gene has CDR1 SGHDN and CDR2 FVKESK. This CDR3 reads CASSQGGLAGEQFF. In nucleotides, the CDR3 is TGTGCCAGCAGCCAAGGGGGACTAGCGGGGGAGCAGTTCTTC.

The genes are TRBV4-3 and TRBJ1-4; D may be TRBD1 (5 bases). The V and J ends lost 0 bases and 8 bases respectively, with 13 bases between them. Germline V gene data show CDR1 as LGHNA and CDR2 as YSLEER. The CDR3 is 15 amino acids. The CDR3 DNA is TGCGCCAGCAGCCAAGATAGACAGAAGGTGGAAAAACTGTTTTTT. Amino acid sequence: CASSQDRQKVEKLFF.

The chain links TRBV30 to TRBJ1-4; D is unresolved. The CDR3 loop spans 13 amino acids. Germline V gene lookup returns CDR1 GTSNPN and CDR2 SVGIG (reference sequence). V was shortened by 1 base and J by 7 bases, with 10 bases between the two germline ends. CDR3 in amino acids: CAWSGRVFEKLFF. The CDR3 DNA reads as TGTGCCTGGAGTGGGAGGGTATTTGAAAAACTGTTTTTT.